This T cell receptor (beta chain) was captured in a study of T cells in Graves' hyperthyroidism and ophthalmopathy. With respect to this clonotype: Its specificity is unknown.

The source material, RNA transcripts, was used to amplify TCR beta CDR3 regions. A first-round RT-PCR of the TCR CDR3 used the HTBI primer set. TCRdb re-called the multiplex PCR reads through MiXCR, storing one row per CDR3 protein. The data show under 400,000 distinct CDR3 sequences, about 21% seen once. Findings of the study overall: The model foresaw ophthalmopathy a median roughly 6.5 months prior to onset.

Input material: blood. This TCR derives from a woman between 45 and 60 years old with Graves' hyperthyroidism.

For the CDR3, the DNA is TGTGCCAGCAGTTACTCCGCGACTCCGTATGGCTACACCTTC. The encoded protein is CASSYSATPYGYTF. The rearrangement joins TRBV6-5 to TRBJ1-2, with D unresolved. Trimming pared 0 bases from V and 5 bases from J, leaving 10 bases between. Germline V gives CDR1 MNHEY, CDR2 SVGAGI. The CDR3 has 14 residues.